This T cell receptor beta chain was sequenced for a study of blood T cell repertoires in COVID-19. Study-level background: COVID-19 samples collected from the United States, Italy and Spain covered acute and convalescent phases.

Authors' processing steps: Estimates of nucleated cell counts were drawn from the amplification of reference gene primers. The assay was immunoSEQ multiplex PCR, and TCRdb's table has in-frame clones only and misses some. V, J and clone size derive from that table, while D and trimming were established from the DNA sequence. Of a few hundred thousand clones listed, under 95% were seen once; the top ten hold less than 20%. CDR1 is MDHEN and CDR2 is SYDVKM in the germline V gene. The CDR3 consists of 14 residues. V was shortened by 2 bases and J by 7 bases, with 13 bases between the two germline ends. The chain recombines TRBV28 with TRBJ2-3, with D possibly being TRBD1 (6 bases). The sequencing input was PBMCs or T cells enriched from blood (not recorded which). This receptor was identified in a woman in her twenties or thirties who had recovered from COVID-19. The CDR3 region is CASSLLDRTHTQYF. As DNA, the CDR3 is TGTGCCAGCAGTTTACTTGACAGGACGCATACGCAGTATTTT.